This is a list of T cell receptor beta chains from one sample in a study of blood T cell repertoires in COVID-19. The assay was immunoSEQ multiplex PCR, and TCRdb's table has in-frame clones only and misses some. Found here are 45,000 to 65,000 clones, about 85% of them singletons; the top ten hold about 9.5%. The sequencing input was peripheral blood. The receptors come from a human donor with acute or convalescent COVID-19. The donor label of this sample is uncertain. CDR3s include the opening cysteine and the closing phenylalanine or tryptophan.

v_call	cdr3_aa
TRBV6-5	CASSYGRNNQPQHF
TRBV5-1	CASSLDIQPRTEAFF
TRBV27	CASSKEAERNYGYTF
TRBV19	CASSFLPGTGWLGYSNQPQHF
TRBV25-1	CASSESGTGTDGYTF
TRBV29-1	CSAGTERKFGNTIYF
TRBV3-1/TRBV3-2	CASSQDLSTDTQYF
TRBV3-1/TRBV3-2	CASSQEWTVNYGYTF
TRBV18	CASSPRQASGNTIYF
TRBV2	CASRRDRGVKLFF
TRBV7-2	CASSLGLAGGLRDTQYF
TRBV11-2	CASSLALGAIAFF
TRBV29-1	CSVLRRGQGTTGELFF
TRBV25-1	CASSGGGLAGTTDTQYF
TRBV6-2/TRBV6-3	CASSYSSGGTEAFF
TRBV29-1	CSVEPGQGENEQFF
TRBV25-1	CASSGPPGRVGEQYF
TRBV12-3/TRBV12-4	CASDRGSSYEQYF
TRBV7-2	CASSSSPGGEQYF
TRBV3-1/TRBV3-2	CASSQDGTIAYNEQFF